This T cell receptor (beta chain) was captured in a study of a mutant IDH1 vaccine in newly diagnosed glioma (dated by TCRdb to the early 2020s). About the study as a whole: Across visits V03 through V10, patients got a total of eight vaccinations, given in weeks 1, 3, 5, 7, 11, 15, 19 and 23. Vaccination started 4-6 weeks after radiotherapy alone, or was given together with temozolomide cycles in the groups whose treatment included chemotherapy. Of the approximately 35 treated patients, around 60% were male and approximately 38% were female, and the mean age was around 40 years. Before enrollment, patients had received standard therapy of radiotherapy alone, temozolomide alone, or radiochemotherapy with temozolomide; most received the combination. Peripheral blood was collected at six visits: V03 (baseline), V05, V07, V10, V12 and V13. For exploratory analyses, longitudinal TCRB deep sequencing was carried out in roughly 23 treated patients wherever samples were available.

The receptor library was made with the immunoSEQ multiplex PCR assay. Following the manufacturer's protocol, the hsTCRB Kit was used to amplify rearranged TCR beta chain sequences. Sequencing of TCRB libraries was carried out on an Illumina MiSeq. The original methods were these. The kit vendor's proprietary platform handled demultiplexing, trimming and gene mapping. TCRdb provides this immuneACCESS table in a form limited to in-frame rearrangements. Some clones are lacking; in checked studies, under half of them reflect an unresolved V gene, and why the rest are absent is not known. That table furnishes V, J and clone size, whereas the DNA furnished D and trimming. Present in this sample are approximately 45,000 clones, around 90% of which were seen just once. The ten largest make up 3% to 4.5% of the sample. Notes on this clone: Its antigen specificity is not known. Base quality data are lacking; no much larger clone is found one base away.

Overall study results and their limits: Selection of PBMC samples for TCRB deep sequencing was based on availability. It was noted by the authors that analyses of patient blood samples could not be reproduced owing to sample limitations. Changes in the top peripheral T cell clonotypes picked up by TCRB sequencing did not appear to be linked to pseudoprogression. Immune responses induced by the vaccine were seen in 90% to 95% of patients across multiple MHC alleles.

V lost 0 bases and J lost 4 bases, and the count of bases not matched to a germline gene is 6. CDR1 is given as MGHRA and CDR2 as YSYEKL, both from the germline V gene. Counted from cysteine to phenylalanine, this CDR3 has 16 amino acids. Only CDR3 DNA is held: 48 bases, read in frame from base 1. What the time point label conveys for this sample: week 23, last vaccination. Each vaccine dose was 300 ug of a 20-mer mutant IDH1 peptide in Montanide, given subcutaneously with topical imiquimod. Newly diagnosed WHO grade 3 or 4 IDH1-mutant astrocytomas showing loss of nuclear ATRX were present in the donors. The samples were drawn from NOA16, a multicentre, single-arm, open-label phase I trial in Germany that tested a mutant IDH1 peptide vaccine in humans for the first time. Genomic DNA for TCRB sequencing was isolated from EDTA blood with the DNeasy Blood and Tissue Kit.

This TCR came from a man aged 50 or older with glioma. The sequences come from PBMCs, collected from a glioma patient whose treatment included an IDH1 peptide vaccine. In this chain, TRBV4-1 is recombined with TRBJ2-1, with 7 central nucleotides matching TRBD2. The base sequence is TGCGCCAGCAGCCAAGATCTAGCGGAAACTTACAATGAGCAGTTCTTC. Its product reads: CASSQDLAETYNEQFF.